This T cell receptor (beta chain) appears in the sequencing data of a study of cytomegalovirus exposure and HLA in healthy donors. Note on this clone: The antigen remains unidentified. The identical CDR3 is also encoded by other nucleotide sequences in the sample.

Study outcomes and limitations: Common viral pathogens seemed, in a later analysis, to connect with several of the most significant clusters.

Researchers ran the PCR with 60 Vbeta and 13 Jbeta primers. This table comes from immunoSEQ multiplex PCR, and its TCRdb copy is limited to in-frame clones, with some not included. This table has about 98,000 clones, 70% to 80% appearing once. In germline, CDR1 is SGHDT, CDR2 YYEEEE. The CDR3 has 13 residues. The V and J ends lost 5 bases and 1 base respectively, with 9 bases between them. The chain uses TRBV5-6 and TRBJ1-1, with D uncertain. The sequenced material came from PBMCs. The sequence derives from a man aged 18 to 35 in good health and CMV-seropositive. This chain's CDR3 is CASSFTGNTEAFF. As DNA, the CDR3 is TGTGCCAGCAGTTTTACGGGGAACACTGAAGCTTTCTTT.